The next 18 T cell receptor beta chains were all read from a single sample in a study of cytomegalovirus exposure and HLA in healthy donors. PCR amplification relied on 60 Vbeta primers (plus 13 Jbeta primers). The repertoire was sequenced with immunoSEQ multiplex PCR; TCRdb's copy has only in-frame clones and lacks some. The profile shows about 38,000 clones, 86% of them singletons. The material sequenced was PBMCs. The origin of the receptors is a woman between 40 and 55 years old in good health and CMV-seropositive.

A few counts support this clone. This chain joins TRBV7-4 and TRBJ1-2; D possibly corresponds to TRBD1 (5 bases). The CDR3 covers 15 residues. CDR1 and CDR2 (germline): SGHVT, SQSDAQ. The V end was cut by 0 bases, the J end by 7 bases, with 15 bases between. CDR3 region: CASSLALGGSAGYTF. The CDR3 DNA reads TGTGCCAGCAGCTTAGCGCTGGGGGGGTCGGCTGGCTACACCTTC. The variable domain in full, completed from reference TRBV7-4 and TRBJ1-2, reads GAGVSQSPRYKVAKRGRDVALRCDSISGHVTLYWYRQTLGQGSEVLTYSQSDAQRDKSGRPSGRFSAERPERSVSTLKIQRTEQGDSAVYLCASSLALGGSAGYTFGSGTRLTVV.

The chain is built from TRBV18 and TRBJ1-2, with 7 bases fitting TRBD1. V lost 3 bases and J lost 2; bases outside the gene matches: 0. From germline, CDR1 is KGHSH and CDR2 LQKENI. The CDR3 is 13 residues long. The CDR3: CASSPGQNYGYTF. The CDR3 nucleotides are TGTGCCAGCTCACCGGGACAGAACTATGGCTACACCTTC.

The J gene is TRBJ1-4, the V gene TRBV7-2; 7 bases fit TRBD1. This CDR3 is 15 amino acids long. CDR1 is SGHTA and CDR2 is FQGNSA in the germline V gene. V shed 7 bases and J 4 bases; nucleotides not matched to a gene: 9. The CDR3 is CASNLRGGDNEKLFF. The CDR3, as DNA: TGTGCCAGCAACCTTAGAGGGGGCGATAATGAAAAACTGTTTTTT.

The rearrangement links TRBV7-3 to TRBJ2-1; 9 positions agree with TRBD2. Germline CDR1 and CDR2: SGHTA and FQGTGA. The CDR3 spans 16 residues. V was clipped by 4 bases and J by 10 bases; unmatched bases: 14. The CDR3 coding sequence is TGTGCCAGCAGCTCCTTGGGAGCGGGGGGCTCAGAAGAGCAGTTCTTC. It specifies CASSSLGAGGSEEQFF.

The chain carries TRBV19 and TRBJ1-2; maybe TRBD1 (5 bases). The V end lost 1 base, the J end lost 6 bases, and 12 bases lay between the germline ends. This CDR3 comprises 14 residues. The V gene's germline CDR1 is LNHDA and CDR2 SQIVND (reference sequence). DNA of the CDR3: TGTGCCAGTAGTATAGGGGCAGGGAAGGATGGCTACACCTTC. Translating it yields CASSIGAGKDGYTF.

This clone has a handful of counts. The J gene is TRBJ2-5, the V gene TRBV7-2, with D possibly matching TRBD1 (5 bases). From germline, CDR1 is SGHTA and CDR2 FQGNSA. Trimming took 1 base from V and 6 from J, leaving 12 bases between them. This CDR3 region has 14 residues. CDR3: CASSLESGRKTQYF. CDR3 in DNA: TGTGCCAGCAGCTTAGAGTCAGGGCGAAAGACCCAGTACTTC.

This clone was found once. V is TRBV4-1 and J is TRBJ1-4, with 8 positions matching TRBD1. The junction had 6 bases not matched to a gene; V was cut back by 1 base and J by 5 bases. The V gene's germline CDR1 is MGHRA and CDR2 YSYEKL. This CDR3 contains 16 residues. CDR3 residues: CASSQAGGTGNEKLFF. As DNA, the CDR3 is TGCGCCAGCAGCCAAGCCGGGGGGACAGGAAATGAAAAACTGTTTTTT.

The chain couples TRBV21-1 to TRBJ1-1. TRBV21-1 is deemed a pseudogene. This CDR3 spans 15 amino acids. The CDR3, as DNA: TGTGCCAGCGGCGGTTGGGAGGCTATGAACACTGAAGCTTTCTTT. Translating gives CASGGWEAMNTEAFF.

Points on this clone: One end of the junction fails to match germline, which may point to a read error. Other DNA sequences in this specimen translate into the identical CDR3. V gene TRBV19 combines with J gene TRBJ1-2; D is perhaps TRBD1 (5 bases). In germline, CDR1 is LNHDA, CDR2 SQIVND (reference sequence). CDR3 length equals 13 residues. CDR3 in amino acids: CASMTVDFRSYTF. CDR3 DNA sequence: TGCGCCAGTATGACAGTGGATTTTCGGAGCTACACCTTC.

This clone has just a few counts. The chain links TRBV6-4 to TRBJ1-1; D perhaps matches TRBD1 (6 bases). V was cut by 0 bases and J by 4 bases, with 9 bases left in between. This CDR3 region has 14 residues. Germline V gives CDR1 MRHNA, CDR2 SNTAGT. CDR3 DNA: TGTGCCAGCAGTGACTCAGGGGGAAGCACTGAAGCTTTCTTT. Its translation is CASSDSGGSTEAFF.

The CDR3 here is CASSVEGLNYGYTF. CDR3 bases: TGTGCCAGCAGTGTTGAGGGTTTAAACTATGGCTACACCTTC. The chain joins TRBV2 to TRBJ1-2; D is uncertain. V gave up 4 bases and J gave up 2 bases, with 11 bases separating them. The length of the CDR3 is 14 residues. Germline V lookup: CDR1 SNHLY, CDR2 FYNNEI.

The gene calls are TRBV30 and TRBJ1-4, with TRBD1 matching 7 bases. Trimming removed 0 bases from V and 8 bases from J; junction bases left unmatched: 9. CDR3 size: 15 residues. Per germline, CDR1 GTSNPN and CDR2 SVGIG (reference sequence). CDR3 protein: CAWSVRGRGWEKLFF. CDR3 coding DNA: TGTGCCTGGAGTGTACGGGGCAGGGGGTGGGAAAAACTGTTTTTT.

This sequence joins TRBV25-1 and TRBJ1-2, with a possible D match to TRBD1 (5 bases). Germline V CDR1 and CDR2: MGHDK, SYGVNS. The CDR3 contains 17 residues. Trimming left V 1 base short and J 2 bases short, with 17 bases between. The CDR3 sequence is CASSESVAGKYNYGYTF. The CDR3 DNA follows: TGTGCCAGCAGTGAATCGGTGGCAGGGAAATACAACTATGGCTACACCTTC.

This chain joins TRBV18 and TRBJ2-7, with a tentative D call TRBD2 (7 bases). The CDR3 is 13 amino acids. Trimming removed 6 bases at V and 3 bases at J, with 12 bases between. Per the germline V gene, CDR1 is KGHSH and CDR2 is LQKENI. The CDR3, as DNA: TGTGCCAGCTCGTCAGGGGAGGGCTACGAGCAGTACTTC. Protein: CASSSGEGYEQYF.

The rearrangement joins TRBV19 to TRBJ1-3; D gene uncertain. The CDR3 extends over 13 amino acids. Deletions cut 8 bases from V and 0 bases from J, with 8 bases between. Germline V gene data show CDR1 as LNHDA and CDR2 as SQIVND (reference sequence). CDR3 region: CASAVDSGNTIYF. The CDR3 DNA follows: TGTGCCAGTGCGGTCGACTCTGGAAACACCATATATTTT.

This clone was observed a few times. The chain has TRBV7-2 and TRBJ2-1, with D perhaps TRBD1 (5 bases). V was clipped by 5 bases and J by 7 bases, with 18 bases between them. There are 15 residues in the CDR3. The germline V gene encodes CDR1 SGHTA and CDR2 FQGNSA. Here the CDR3 DNA reads TGTGCCAGCAGCCAACAGGCAGGGAAGTGGAATGAGCAGTTCTTC. Encoded protein: CASSQQAGKWNEQFF. The entire variable domain, with the rest obtained from reference TRBV7-2 and TRBJ2-1, is as follows: GAGVSQSPSNKVTEKGKDVELRCDPISGHTALYWYRQSLGQGLEFLIYFQGNSAPDKSGLPSDRFSAERTGGSVSTLTIQRTQQEDSAVYLCASSQQAGKWNEQFFGPGTRLTVL.

The chain is built from TRBV13 and TRBJ2-7; tentatively, D is TRBD1 (6 bases). The CDR3 has 13 residues. Trimming shortened V by 7 bases and J by 0 bases, and 10 bases separated the two germline ends. Germline CDR1 is PRHDT and CDR2 is FYEKMQ (reference sequence). DNA of the CDR3: TGTGCCAGCACCAGGGGCAGCTCCTACGAGCAGTACTTC. Translated, it gives CASTRGSSYEQYF.

The chain carries TRBV4-1 and TRBJ2-2; D might be TRBD1 (5 bases). The V end was cut by 4 bases, the J end by 3 bases, with 18 bases between. Germline lookup yields CDR1 MGHRA and CDR2 YSYEKL. This CDR3 region has 17 residues. The CDR3 nucleotides are TGCGCCAGCAGCCTCGCGGTAATCAGGGAATACACCGGGGAGCTGTTTTTT. It encodes CASSLAVIREYTGELFF.